A selection of T cell receptor beta chains follows, all from one sample in a study of cytomegalovirus exposure and HLA in healthy donors. Assay: immunoSEQ multiplex PCR; the TCRdb copy retains only in-frame clones and omits some. Seen in this sample are approximately 93,000 clones; the ten most common clones hold 3% to 4%. Sequenced material: PBMCs. The source of these receptors is a woman aged 25 to 39 in good health and CMV-seronegative. The CDR3 runs from the conserved cysteine through the conserved F or W. A D gene is named only where the DNA matches it firmly.

j_gene | d_gene | v_gene | CDR3nt | CDR3aa
TRBJ2-7 | - | TRBV27 | TGTGCCAAGGAGGGGACCGAGCAGTACTTC | CAKEGTEQYF
TRBJ1-3 | TRBD1 | TRBV7-8 | TGTGCCAGCAGCGTTGGGACAGGGGACCCCTCTGGAAACACCATATATTTT | CASSVGTGDPSGNTIYF
TRBJ1-2 | - | TRBV6-1 | TGTGCCAGCAGTGTTTCAGGGGACGCCGGCTACACCTTC | CASSVSGDAGYTF
TRBJ2-5 | TRBD1 | TRBV6-7 | TGTGCCAGCAGTTCCGTACGCCAGGGGGTTCCGGAGACCCAGTACTTC | CASSSVRQGVPETQYF
TRBJ2-7 | - | TRBV21-1 | TGTGCCAGCAGCGCAACCGGGACAGCCTACGAGCAGTACTTC | CASSATGTAYEQYF
TRBJ1-2 | TRBD1 | TRBV28 | TGTGCCAGCAGCCTCCGGGACAGGGCCAATTTACTCTATGGCTACACCTTC | CASSLRDRANLLYGYTF
TRBJ1-1 | TRBD1 | TRBV28 | TGTGCTACAGGGGCGAACACTGAAGCTTTCTTT | CATGANTEAFF
TRBJ2-4 | - | TRBV7-2 | TGTGCCAGCAGCTTACTGGGGCGCGTAGACATTCAGTACTTC | CASSLLGRVDIQYF
TRBJ1-5 | - | TRBV14 | TGTGCCAGCAGCCAAGATAGTTATCAGCCCCAGCATTTT | CASSQDSYQPQHF
TRBJ1-2 | TRBD1 | TRBV7-8 | TGTGCCAGCAGCTTAGGGTTATTGGACAGGGGTCATGGCTACACCTTC | CASSLGLLDRGHGYTF
TRBJ1-1 | TRBD1 | TRBV5-1 | TGCGCCAGCAGCTTGAGGCAACAGGGGCGAGGCGGGACGTACACTGAAGCTTTCTTT | CASSLRQQGRGGTYTEAFF
TRBJ2-4 | - | TRBV23-1 | TGCGCCAGCAGTCAATCGTCGGGGAAACTAGCCAAAAACATTCAGTACTTC | CASSQSSGKLAKNIQYF
TRBJ1-6 | - | TRBV6-4 | TGTGCCAGCAGTGACTCCAATAATTCACCCCTCCACTTT | CASSDSNNSPLHF
TRBJ2-7 | - | TRBV11-1 | TGTGCCAGCAGCTTAACGGGGACATTCTCCTCCTACGAGCAGTACTTC | CASSLTGTFSSYEQYF
TRBJ2-2 | - | TRBV9 | TGTGCCAGCAGCGTAGTAGAGAACACCGGGGAGCTGTTTTTT | CASSVVENTGELFF
TRBJ1-1 | TRBD1 | TRBV29-1 | TGCAGCGTCGACAGGGGACCTGAAGCTTTCTTT | CSVDRGPEAFF
TRBJ2-1 | - | TRBV11-2 | TGTGCCAGCAGCTTGGCTTTGGCTTACAATGAGCAGTTCTTC | CASSLALAYNEQFF
TRBJ1-1 | TRBD1 | TRBV19 | TGTGCCAGTAGTATAACGGGGACAGTCAGCACTGAAGCTTTCTTT | CASSITGTVSTEAFF
TRBJ1-6 | - | TRBV5-5 | TGTGCCAGCAGTCCCCGGACAGAAGAGACTTCACCCCTCCACTTT | CASSPRTEETSPLHF
TRBJ1-2 | TRBD1 | TRBV2 | TGTGCCAGCAGTGACAGGGGGCGGCACAATGGCTACACCTTC | CASSDRGRHNGYTF
TRBJ2-1 | - | TRBV19 | TGTGCCATTTTGACCCGGGGCAATGAGCAGTTCTTC | CAILTRGNEQFF
TRBJ2-5 | TRBD1 | TRBV19 | TGTGCCAGTAGTCCCGGCGGCGCAGGGGGTCAAGAGACCCAGTACTTC | CASSPGGAGGQETQYF
TRBJ2-1 | TRBD1 | TRBV7-3 | TGTGCCAGCAGCGCCAACCGGGACAGCACCCTCAATGAGCAGTTCTTC | CASSANRDSTLNEQFF
TRBJ2-5 | TRBD2 | TRBV11-2 | TGTGCCAGCAGCTTGGGGACTAGCGGGAGGACAGAGACCCAGTACTTC | CASSLGTSGRTETQYF
TRBJ2-3 | TRBD1 | TRBV30 | TGTGCCTGGAGCAGGGGGCGCGGCACAGATACGCAGTATTTT | CAWSRGRGTDTQYF
TRBJ2-7 | TRBD1 | TRBV7-6 | TGTGCCAGCAGCTTGACAGGGGATTACGAGCAGTACTTC | CASSLTGDYEQYF
TRBJ2-7 | TRBD2 | TRBV7-3 | TGTGCCAGCAGCTCGGGACTAGCGAACGAGCAGTACTTC | CASSSGLANEQYF
TRBJ2-5 | TRBD2 | TRBV7-8 | TGTGCCAGCAGCCACAGACTAGCGGTGTCCCAGTACTTC | CASSHRLAVSQYF
TRBJ1-6 | TRBD1 | TRBV6-6 | TGTGCCAGCAGCCCAGGGGGGACAGGATATTCACCCCTCCACTTT | CASSPGGTGYSPLHF
TRBJ1-1 | - | TRBV5-1 | TGCGCCAGCAGCCCCGACATGGGTGAAGCTTTCTTT | CASSPDMGEAFF
TRBJ1-6 | - | TRBV5-5 | TGTGCCAGCACCCCCCTCGCGCAGGGCAATTCACCCCTCCACTTT | CASTPLAQGNSPLHF
TRBJ1-4 | - | TRBV2 | TGTGCCAGCAGTGAGCGGTTAGACAATGAAAAACTGTTTTTT | CASSERLDNEKLFF
TRBJ2-7 | - | TRBV15 | TGTGCCACCAGCAGGCTGGCACCACCCTACGAGCAGTACTTC | CATSRLAPPYEQYF
TRBJ2-7 | TRBD1 | TRBV2 | TGTGCCAGCAGTGCCGGACAGGGGGTGATAGAGCAGTACTTC | CASSAGQGVIEQYF
TRBJ2-7 | - | TRBV19 | TGTGCCAGTAGTATAGGGCAGGGGAGCTCCTACGAGCAGTACTTC | CASSIGQGSSYEQYF
TRBJ1-4 | TRBD1 | TRBV4-1 | TGCGCCAGCAGCTCAACAGGGGGGGAAGAAAAACTGTTTTTT | CASSSTGGEEKLFF
TRBJ2-2 | - | TRBV5-1 | TGCGCCAGCAGCTTGGACAGGGTCGGCGGGGAGCTGTTTTTT | CASSLDRVGGELFF
TRBJ2-3 | - | TRBV5-8 | TGTGCCAGCAGCCCCTTGGGGCTGATCACAGATACGCAGTATTTT | CASSPLGLITDTQYF
TRBJ2-2 | - | TRBV27 | TGTGCCAGTCTGTCGGACACCGGGGAGCTGTTTTTT | CASLSDTGELFF
TRBJ2-2 | TRBD1 | TRBV19 | TGTGCCAGTAGCCCCCGAGGGGGCAGCACCGGGGAGCTGTTTTTT | CASSPRGGSTGELFF